Presented here are 31 T cell receptor beta chains from one specimen sequenced in a study of blood T cell repertoires in COVID-19. Some clones are missing from TCRdb's copy, which holds only in-frame ones; the method was immunoSEQ multiplex PCR. This sample carries around 49,000 clones, around four fifths of them seen once, and the ten largest clones take around 5.8%. Material for sequencing was PBMCs or T cells enriched from blood (not recorded which). Receptors were obtained from a woman between 50 and 59 years old with acute COVID-19.

The V gene is TRBV11-2, the J gene TRBJ1-2; TRBD1 matches 10 bases. The CDR3 runs to 14 residues. CDR1 and CDR2 from the germline V gene are SGHAT and FQNNGV. V lost 6 bases, J lost 7 bases, and 8 bases stayed unmatched. The CDR3 DNA reads TGTGCCAGCAGAGCCGGGACAGGGGTCGTTGGCTACACCTTC. Translated: CASRAGTGVVGYTF.

The gene calls are TRBV9 and TRBJ1-6, with D tentatively TRBD1 (6 bases). Per the germline V gene, CDR1 is SGDLS and CDR2 is YYNGEE. V lost 4 bases and J lost 7, with 15 bases in between. The CDR3 length is 15 residues. CDR3 coding DNA: TGTGCCAGCAGCCCCTCCGGGACATGGAATTCACCCCTCCACTTT. It encodes CASSPSGTWNSPLHF.

The chain carries TRBV5-1 and TRBJ1-6, with 7 positions matching TRBD1. After removal of 1 base from V and 4 bases from J, the junction contained 2 bases not matched to a gene. Germline values: CDR1 SGHRS, CDR2 YFSETQ. This CDR3 comprises 15 residues. This chain's CDR3 is CASSLMGQYNSPLHF. CDR3 sequence (DNA): TGCGCCAGCAGCTTGATGGGACAGTATAATTCACCCCTCCACTTT.

The rearrangement links TRBV25-1 to TRBJ1-2, with TRBD1 matching over 8 bases. V lost 3 bases, J lost 8 bases, and 5 bases stayed unmatched. The V gene's germline CDR1 is MGHDK and CDR2 SYGVNS. The CDR3 runs 13 residues. CDR3 nucleotide sequence: TGTGCCAGCAGTGATTGGACAGGGCGAGGCTACACCTTC. As protein: CASSDWTGRGYTF.

CDR3 sequence reads: CASSPTGQPTQYF. The CDR3 bases are TGTGCCAGCTCACCGACGGGACAGCCTACGCAGTATTTT. The V and J genes are TRBV18 and TRBJ2-3; 7 positions agree with TRBD1. Germline values: CDR1 KGHSH, CDR2 LQKENI. Unmatched junction bases numbered 5, after V lost 3 bases and J lost 8 bases. The CDR3 has 13 amino acids.

The rearrangement joins TRBV12-5 to TRBJ1-1; unclear D gene. Germline V CDR1 and CDR2: LGHNT, FRNRAP. The CDR3 is made up of 16 amino acids. The V and J ends lost 2 bases and 1 base respectively, with 14 bases between them. Here the CDR3 reads CASGLSTTRGNTEAFF. CDR3 DNA sequence: TGTGCTAGTGGTTTGAGTACCACCCGAGGGAACACTGAAGCTTTCTTT.

The CDR3 spells CASTPGQVDGYTF. In DNA form, the CDR3 reads TGTGCCAGTACCCCGGGACAGGTCGATGGCTACACCTTC. The V and J genes are TRBV19 and TRBJ1-2; 8 bases align to TRBD1. CDR1 is LNHDA and CDR2 is SQIVND in the germline V gene (reference sequence). CDR3 length: 13 amino acids. V dropped 7 bases and J dropped 6; count of bases not matched to a gene: 7. The entire variable domain, with the rest obtained from reference TRBV19 and TRBJ1-2, is as follows: DGGITQSPKYLFRKEGQNVTLSCEQNLNHDAMYWYRQDPGQGLRLIYYSQIVNDFQKGDIAEGYSVSREKKESFPLTVTSAQKNPTAFYLCASTPGQVDGYTFGSGTRLTVV.

This clone occurred once. The chain couples TRBV6-5 to TRBJ2-3; tentatively, D is TRBD1 (6 bases). Deletions cut 5 bases from V and 4 bases from J, with 16 bases between. Germline V gene lookup returns CDR1 MNHEY and CDR2 SVGAGI. The CDR3 loop spans 15 amino acids. The CDR3 spells CASSRQVLGADTQYF. DNA for the CDR3: TGTGCCAGCAGTAGACAGGTTCTAGGGGCAGATACGCAGTATTTT.

This clone was picked up a small number of times. The CDR3 bases are TGTGCCAGCAGCTTAGCGCAGGGGTACAATCAGCCCCAGCATTTT. This encodes CASSLAQGYNQPQHF. J is TRBJ1-5 and V is TRBV7-2, with D tentatively TRBD1 (6 bases). CDR1 is SGHTA, CDR2 FQGNSA, per germline. Trimming left V 0 bases short and J 3 bases short, with 9 bases between. This CDR3 contains 15 residues.

The rearrangement uses TRBV11-3 and TRBJ1-2; D might be TRBD1 (6 bases). CDR3 length: 13 amino acids. Between the trimmed V and J ends, which lost 5 bases and 3 bases, there was a span of 10 bases. Germline assignment: CDR1 SGHNT and CDR2 YENEEA. For the CDR3, the DNA is TGTGCCAGCAGCACAGGACAGTACTATGGCTACACCTTC. Residues: CASSTGQYYGYTF.

This chain links TRBV27 with TRBJ1-4; TRBD1 agrees at 7 bases. The ends lost 8 bases at V and 1 base at J; junction bases unmatched: 16. Germline V lookup: CDR1 MNHEY, CDR2 SMNVEV (reference sequence). The CDR3 spans 18 residues. The CDR3 is CASPTGDQQGRTNEKLFF. CDR3 bases: TGTGCCAGCCCTACGGGGGACCAACAGGGGAGAACTAATGAAAAACTGTTTTTT.

CDR3 in amino acids: CASTNLGQGEETQYF. The CDR3 nucleotides read TGTGCCAGCACTAATCTCGGACAGGGTGAGGAGACCCAGTACTTC. The V call is TRBV28, the J call TRBJ2-5; 8 bases agree with TRBD1. V lost 7 bases to trimming and J lost 5 bases; unmatched junction nucleotides: 12. This CDR3 contains 15 residues. CDR1 is MDHEN, CDR2 SYDVKM, per germline.

The V gene is TRBV27, the J gene TRBJ1-5; TRBD1 matches 7 bases. From germline, CDR1 is MNHEY and CDR2 SMNVEV (reference sequence). This CDR3 spans 15 amino acids. V shed 5 bases and J 5 bases; nucleotides not matched to a gene: 9. CDR3 in amino acids: CASSPTTGNDQPQHF. In nucleotides, the CDR3 is TGTGCCAGCAGTCCGACGACAGGGAACGATCAGCCCCAGCATTTT.

This clone came up once. This chain links TRBV6-6 with TRBJ1-5; 7 bases are a match to TRBD1. From germline, CDR1 is MNHNY and CDR2 SVGAGI (reference sequence). Trimming cost V 6 bases and J 3 bases; bases outside gene matches: 8. The CDR3 runs to 15 residues. The DNA for the CDR3 is TGTGCCAGCAGGTCCCGGGACAGAGACAATCAGCCCCAGCATTTT. Protein sequence: CASRSRDRDNQPQHF.

The V gene is TRBV5-1, the J gene TRBJ1-2, with 7 bases lining up with TRBD1. V was pared by 3 bases and J by 6 bases, with 5 bases of the junction left unmatched. The CDR3 covers 13 residues. Germline CDR1 SGHRS, CDR2 YFSETQ. CDR3 DNA sequence: TGCGCCAGCAGCTCGACAGGGAACCATGGCTACACCTTC. Residues: CASSSTGNHGYTF.

The chain links TRBV28 to TRBJ1-5; unclear D gene. Germline assignment: CDR1 MDHEN and CDR2 SYDVKM. The length of the CDR3 is 12 residues. Trimming took off 7 bases at V and 3 bases at J, with 7 bases between the two ends. The CDR3, as DNA: TGTGCCAGCACGCAGGCCAATCAGCCCCAGCATTTT. It translates to CASTQANQPQHF.

The chain is built from TRBV12-5 and TRBJ2-1; D is perhaps TRBD2 (5 bases). Germline V gene data show CDR1 as LGHNT and CDR2 as FRNRAP. The V end lost 0 bases, the J end lost 2 bases, and 14 bases lay between the germline ends. The CDR3 length is 17 residues. CDR3 DNA sequence: TGTGCTAGTGGTTTGGTACTGTTTTTGGAGGCCTACAATGAGCAGTTCTTC. This gives the protein CASGLVLFLEAYNEQFF.

J is TRBJ1-5 and V is TRBV6-1; no reliable D call. V lost 2 bases, J lost 0 bases, and 11 bases lay in between. This CDR3 spans 16 amino acids. Germline V CDR1 and CDR2: MNHNS, SASEGT. The CDR3 is CASSEYVQNSNQPQHF. In DNA, the CDR3 is TGTGCCAGCAGTGAATATGTACAGAATAGCAATCAGCCCCAGCATTTT.

The V call is TRBV4-1, the J call TRBJ1-6, with D unclear. Trimming cost V 0 bases and J 10 bases, with 10 bases left between them. CDR1 is MGHRA and CDR2 is YSYEKL in the germline V gene. This CDR3 is 14 amino acids long. The CDR3 protein is CASSQERGKSPLHF. In DNA form, the CDR3 reads TGCGCCAGCAGCCAAGAAAGAGGGAAGTCACCCCTCCACTTT.

This clone was found a few times. This chain links TRBV10-3 with TRBJ2-7; D call uncertain. This CDR3 is 10 amino acids long. CDR1 is ENHRY and CDR2 is SYGVKD in the germline V gene. The V and J ends lost 8 bases and 9 bases respectively, with 11 bases between them. This CDR3 reads CAIPQDGQYF. As DNA, the CDR3 is TGTGCCATCCCCCAGGATGGGCAGTACTTC.

V and J are TRBV3-1 (or the pseudogene TRBV3-2) and TRBJ2-4; maybe TRBD1 (6 bases). The CDR3 is made up of 16 amino acids. Looked up from germline, CDR1 is LGHDT and CDR2 is YNNKEL (reference sequence). V was pared by 4 bases and J by 0 bases, with 13 bases between. DNA for the CDR3: TGTGCCAGCAGCCCCGCCGGACAGTTAGCCAAAAACATTCAGTACTTC. Protein sequence: CASSPAGQLAKNIQYF.

This sequence joins TRBV7-9 and TRBJ1-6; 8 bases are shared with TRBD1. The CDR3 runs 14 residues. V gave up 2 bases and J gave up 10 bases; unmatched junction bases: 4. The V gene's germline CDR1 is SEHNR and CDR2 FQNEAQ (reference sequence). The CDR3 nucleotides are TGTGCCAGCAGCTTACAGGGGGCTCACTCACCCCTCCACTTT. This gives the protein CASSLQGAHSPLHF.

The chain has TRBV19 and TRBJ1-2; no clear D. Germline V gene data show CDR1 as LNHDA and CDR2 as SQIVND (reference sequence). V was shortened by 3 bases and J by 4 bases, with 15 bases between the two germline ends. CDR3 size: 15 residues. The CDR3 is CASSIPAKPGYGYTF. As DNA, the CDR3 is TGTGCCAGTAGTATCCCGGCAAAGCCGGGCTATGGCTACACCTTC.

The chain joins TRBV19 to TRBJ2-7; D may be TRBD1 (5 bases). The V end lost 4 bases, the J end lost 3 bases, and 10 bases lay between the germline ends. The CDR3 sequence is 13 residues long. CDR1 and CDR2 (germline): LNHDA, SQIVND (reference sequence). CDR3 protein: CASSTRQSYEQYF. CDR3 nucleotide sequence: TGTGCCAGTAGTACCCGACAGAGCTACGAGCAGTACTTC. The full variable domain, with the rest looked up from reference TRBV19 and TRBJ2-7, is DGGITQSPKYLFRKEGQNVTLSCEQNLNHDAMYWYRQDPGQGLRLIYYSQIVNDFQKGDIAEGYSVSREKKESFPLTVTSAQKNPTAFYLCASSTRQSYEQYFGPGTRLTVT.

This chain uses TRBV5-1 with TRBJ1-2; TRBD1 matches at 8 bases. CDR1 and CDR2 from the germline V gene are SGHRS and YFSETQ. CDR3 length: 15 residues. Germline trimming cut 0 bases from V and 7 bases from J; bases unmatched to any gene: 8. The CDR3 here is CASSLDQGAVGGYTF. Here the CDR3 DNA reads TGCGCCAGCAGCTTGGACCAGGGGGCAGTTGGTGGCTACACCTTC.

The V and J genes are TRBV18 and TRBJ1-5, with 7 bases aligning to TRBD1. After removal of 3 bases from V and 2 bases from J, the junction contained 7 bases not matched to a gene. The CDR3 loop spans 16 amino acids. Germline CDR1 KGHSH, CDR2 LQKENI. CDR3 sequence: CASSPAGTAGNQPQHF. The CDR3 DNA reads TGTGCCAGCTCACCTGCCGGGACAGCAGGCAATCAGCCCCAGCATTTT.

V is TRBV5-8 and J is TRBJ1-2; 12 nucleotides match TRBD1. Germline V lookup: CDR1 SGHTS, CDR2 YDEGEE. The length of the CDR3 is 13 residues. With 6 bases clipped from V and 7 bases from J, the junction kept 4 bases outside the gene matches. CDR3 region: CASTRDRGLGYTF. DNA for the CDR3: TGTGCCAGCACCCGGGACAGGGGGCTTGGCTACACCTTC. The whole variable domain, filled in from reference TRBV5-8 and TRBJ1-2, reads EAGVTQSPTHLIKTRGQQATLRCSPISGHTSVYWYQQALGLGLQFLLWYDEGEERNRGNFPPRFSGRQFPNYSSELNVNALELEDSALYLCASTRDRGLGYTFGSGTRLTVV.

This chain uses TRBV6-5 with TRBJ1-5; possibly TRBD1 for D (5 bases). Germline V gene sequence: CDR1 MNHEY, CDR2 SVGAGI. The ends were cut back, 3 bases at V and 6 bases at J, with 12 bases in the middle. The CDR3 has 14 amino acids. CDR3: CASSYGAGGQPQHF. In nucleotides, the CDR3 is TGTGCCAGCAGTTATGGGGCAGGCGGTCAGCCCCAGCATTTT.

The V and J genes are TRBV19 and TRBJ1-4; D is undetermined. CDR1 and CDR2 (germline): LNHDA, SQIVND (reference sequence). Trimming pared 7 bases from V and 4 bases from J, leaving 16 bases between. This CDR3 has 15 amino acids. This chain's CDR3 is CASKNSLLLNEKLFF. The CDR3 DNA reads as TGTGCCAGTAAGAACTCACTGTTACTTAATGAAAAACTGTTTTTT. Supplemented by reference TRBV19 and TRBJ1-4, the full variable domain reads DGGITQSPKYLFRKEGQNVTLSCEQNLNHDAMYWYRQDPGQGLRLIYYSQIVNDFQKGDIAEGYSVSREKKESFPLTVTSAQKNPTAFYLCASKNSLLLNEKLFFGSGTQLSVL.

The rearrangement joins TRBV3-1 (or the pseudogene TRBV3-2) to TRBJ2-1, with unresolved D. The germline V gene encodes CDR1 LGHDT and CDR2 YNNKEL (reference sequence). The V end lost 4 bases, the J end lost 7 bases, and 8 bases lay between the germline ends. The length of the CDR3 is 12 residues. CDR3 sequence: CASSPQRNEQFF. The CDR3 bases are TGTGCCAGCAGCCCTCAGAGGAATGAGCAGTTCTTC.

The CDR3 reads CASSQAPGGEVTQYF. CDR3 nucleotides: TGTGCCAGCAGCCAAGCACCCGGCGGGGAAGTTACGCAGTATTTT. The chain links TRBV3-1 (or the pseudogene TRBV3-2) to TRBJ2-3, with D perhaps TRBD2 (6 bases). The CDR3 extends over 15 amino acids. Looked up from germline, CDR1 is LGHDT and CDR2 is YNNKEL (reference sequence). The V end lost 1 base, the J end lost 8 bases, and 16 bases lay between the germline ends.